The T cell receptor (beta chain) under discussion was sequenced for a study of cytomegalovirus exposure and HLA in healthy donors. This CDR3 is built from 13 residues. Germline V gene data show CDR1 as ENHRY and CDR2 as SYGVKD. The germline V and J ends were trimmed by 7 bases and 1 base, with 10 bases remaining between them. Study outcomes and limitations: The study put around 180 TCR beta chains on its list as cytomegalovirus-associated.

Of note for this clone: Its antigen is still unknown.

Clones were read by immunoSEQ multiplex PCR, and TCRdb kept only the in-frame ones, dropping some. In the table there are 150,000 to 200,000 clones, about 83% of which are singletons. The chain has TRBV10-3 and TRBJ2-5; D gene unclear. This TCR derives from a woman aged 18-29 years in good health and CMV-seronegative. The sequencing input was PBMCs. The CDR3 is CAITPGLQETQYF. As DNA, the CDR3 is TGTGCCATCACCCCAGGCCTCCAAGAGACCCAGTACTTC.